The text below deals with one TCR beta chain. The entry originates in a study of T cell changes during pregnancy in multiple sclerosis. Sequenced by immunoSEQ multiplex PCR; TCRdb stores in-frame clones only, minus some. Of about 30,000 clones listed, around 88% are singletons. Germline V gene data show CDR1 as MDHEN and CDR2 as SYDVKM. The V gene end was trimmed by 1 base and the J gene end by 7 bases; junction bases not matched to a gene: 4. CDR3 length equals 14 residues. The sample in question was CD4+ T cells from peripheral blood mononuclear cells, obtained in the first trimester of pregnancy. This sequence originates from a female donor in good health, enrolled as a control in a pregnancy study. The chain employs TRBV28 and TRBJ1-2; 9 positions agree with TRBD1. For the CDR3, the DNA is TGTGCCAGCAGTTTATTAGGACAGGGGTCTGGCTACACCTTC. Translation: CASSLLGQGSGYTF.